This is a list of T cell receptor beta chains from one sample in a study of T cell repertoires in cytomegalovirus infection. One entry per CDR3 protein results from TCRdb running MiXCR on the reads. The sample contains about 200,000 distinct CDR3 sequences, approximately 9.6% of which appear only once. The sequencing sample was made of PBMCs. The origin of the receptors is a human donor in good health (CMV status not recorded). Some clones in this sample may be carry-over from other donors' samples. CDR3s include the opening cysteine and the closing phenylalanine or tryptophan. The D gene is left open where the match is weak. Rows may omit the clone size; those that give it use once, few, many or a size class.

DNA: TGTGCCAGCAGTGAAGCGAGGGCTAGCGGGAAAGAGGAGCAGTACTTC
CDR3: CASSEARASGKEEQYF
J: TRBJ2-7
V: TRBV2
D: TRBD2
size: once

DNA: TGTGCCAGCAGCTTAGAGGAATTGAGCACTGAAGCTTTCTTT
CDR3: CASSLEELSTEAFF
J: TRBJ1-1
V: TRBV7-2
D: -
size: many

DNA: TGTGCCATCTCACTCCAAGGAGGGACTGAAGCTTTCTTT
CDR3: CAISLQGGTEAFF
J: TRBJ1-1
V: TRBV18
D: -
size: -

DNA: TGTGCCAGCAGCTTGGTCCGAGGCGATGAGCAGTTCTTC
CDR3: CASSLVRGDEQFF
J: TRBJ2-1
V: TRBV5-6
D: -
size: many

DNA: TGTGCCATCAGTGAGTCGCGAGGACCCTACGAGCAGTACTTC
CDR3: CAISESRGPYEQYF
J: TRBJ2-7
V: TRBV10-3
D: -
size: few

DNA: TGTGCCAGCAGCTTGACAGGGGGCACTGAAGCTTTCTTT
CDR3: CASSLTGGTEAFF
J: TRBJ1-1
V: TRBV7-8
D: TRBD1
size: medium-sized

DNA: TGTGCCAGCAGCTTTGGCAGTTCTAACTATGGCTACACCTTC
CDR3: CASSFGSSNYGYTF
J: TRBJ1-2
V: TRBV7-2
D: -
size: many

DNA: TGTGCCAGCACTGACTGGACAGCGAACACCGGGGAGCTGTTTTTT
CDR3: CASTDWTANTGELFF
J: TRBJ2-2
V: TRBV12-3/TRBV12-4
D: -
size: many

DNA: TGTGCCAGCAGTTCCTGGAGGGGGACGATGAACACTGAAGCTTTCTTT
CDR3: CASSSWRGTMNTEAFF
J: TRBJ1-1
V: TRBV6-2/TRBV6-3
D: -
size: many

DNA: TGTGCCAGCATAAACACCGGGACTAGACGGTTCTTC
CDR3: CASINTGTRRFF
J: TRBJ2-1
V: TRBV6-2/TRBV6-3
D: TRBD2
size: -

DNA: TGTGCCAGCAGTCCAGGACTAGCGGGGATCTACGAGCAGTACTTC
CDR3: CASSPGLAGIYEQYF
J: TRBJ2-7
V: TRBV12-3/TRBV12-4
D: TRBD2
size: many

DNA: TGTGCCAGCACCTCCCCAGGGGGGGCAGGACCCAACACTGAAGCTTTCTTT
CDR3: CASTSPGGAGPNTEAFF
J: TRBJ1-1
V: TRBV28
D: TRBD1
size: many

DNA: TGTGCCAGCAGTTATGCGGTGCAGGGTACGCGAAAGCAGCCCCAGCATTTT
CDR3: CASSYAVQGTRKQPQHF
J: TRBJ1-5
V: TRBV6-2/TRBV6-3
D: -
size: many

DNA: TGCGCCAGCAGCCAGGACAGGGACTCACCCCTCCACTTT
CDR3: CASSQDRDSPLHF
J: TRBJ1-6
V: TRBV4-3
D: TRBD1
size: few

DNA: TGTGCCAGCAGCCCCGGATCCAGGTGCCTTATGAACACTGAAGCTTGCTTT
CDR3: CASSPGSRCLMNTEACF
J: TRBJ1-1
V: TRBV7-6
D: -
size: once

DNA: TGTGCCAGCAGCCCAGAACCCTACGCTGAAGCTTTCTTT
CDR3: CASSPEPYAEAFF
J: TRBJ1-1
V: TRBV5-5
D: -
size: many

DNA: TGTGCCAGCAGTCGGGTTTCGGCCAGTGGCTACACCTTC
CDR3: CASSRVSASGYTF
J: TRBJ1-2
V: TRBV6-5
D: -
size: -

DNA: TGTGCCACCAGCAGACCGGACAGGGCCGAAGCTTTCTTT
CDR3: CATSRPDRAEAFF
J: TRBJ1-1
V: TRBV15
D: TRBD1
size: few

DNA: TGTGCCAGCAGAACCCTCCTAGGGGGGGCCCAGCCCCAGCATTTT
CDR3: CASRTLLGGAQPQHF
J: TRBJ1-5
V: TRBV28
D: -
size: many

DNA: TGTGCCAGCAGGGGACTTACAGGGACTGGCTACACCTTC
CDR3: CASRGLTGTGYTF
J: TRBJ1-2
V: TRBV2
D: -
size: many

DNA: TGTGCCAGCAGCTCACGGGGGAGGACTGAAGCTTTCTTT
CDR3: CASSSRGRTEAFF
J: TRBJ1-1
V: TRBV7-9
D: -
size: many

DNA: TGTGCCAGCAGCCAACCTAGCGGACCTTCCTACGAGCAGTACTTC
CDR3: CASSQPSGPSYEQYF
J: TRBJ2-7
V: TRBV6-2/TRBV6-3
D: TRBD2
size: many

DNA: TGTGCCAGCAGTTCGTTGGATACGCAGTATTTT
CDR3: CASSSLDTQYF
J: TRBJ2-3
V: TRBV11-2
D: -
size: many

DNA: TGTGCCAGCAGCCCGGGCCCCTCCAACTACAATGAGCAGTTCTTC
CDR3: CASSPGPSNYNEQFF
J: TRBJ2-1
V: TRBV12-3/TRBV12-4
D: -
size: many

DNA: TGTGCCAGCACCCCGGGACAGGGGGCGAAGCAGTTCTTC
CDR3: CASTPGQGAKQFF
J: TRBJ2-1
V: TRBV6-1
D: TRBD1
size: -

DNA: TGTGCCAGCAGCGCCCACGGGACAGGGGGACTAGTCCCGTTCTTC
CDR3: CASSAHGTGGLVPFF
J: TRBJ2-1
V: TRBV6-5
D: TRBD1
size: -

DNA: TGTGCCAGCAGCTTATATCCGGGGAACACTGAAGCTTTCTTT
CDR3: CASSLYPGNTEAFF
J: TRBJ1-1
V: TRBV11-2
D: -
size: many

DNA: TGTGCCAGCAGCCGAGGCGCGCCACTCTACGAGCAGTACTTC
CDR3: CASSRGAPLYEQYF
J: TRBJ2-7
V: TRBV7-2
D: -
size: -

DNA: TGCAGTGCTGGCCCGGGGGGGAGGAAAAACATTCAGTACTTC
CDR3: CSAGPGGRKNIQYF
J: TRBJ2-4
V: TRBV20-1
D: TRBD2
size: few

DNA: TGTGCCAGCAGCGCGGGACTAGCGGGAGTTGTTGAGCAGTTCTTC
CDR3: CASSAGLAGVVEQFF
J: TRBJ2-1
V: TRBV7-2
D: TRBD2
size: many

DNA: TGTGCCAGCAGCTTTACGGGCCTTCCTGGCTACACCTTC
CDR3: CASSFTGLPGYTF
J: TRBJ1-2
V: TRBV7-2
D: -
size: many

DNA: TGTGCCAGCAGCTTAGTCGCGACAAACAGAGATGGCTACACCTTC
CDR3: CASSLVATNRDGYTF
J: TRBJ1-2
V: TRBV7-2
D: -
size: -

DNA: TGTGCCAGCAGCACCGACGCCTCGGAGACCCAGTACTTC
CDR3: CASSTDASETQYF
J: TRBJ2-5
V: TRBV11-3
D: -
size: -

DNA: TGTGCCAGCAGTCTGGTTCCTGGGTACGAGCAGTACTTC
CDR3: CASSLVPGYEQYF
J: TRBJ2-7
V: TRBV6-1
D: -
size: many

DNA: TGCAGTGCCCACAGGGGGAAGAACACTGAAGCTTTCTTT
CDR3: CSAHRGKNTEAFF
J: TRBJ1-1
V: TRBV20-1
D: TRBD1
size: -

DNA: TGTGCCAGCGGTTACGGGCGGGGGTATGAGCAGTTCTTC
CDR3: CASGYGRGYEQFF
J: TRBJ2-1
V: TRBV12-3/TRBV12-4
D: TRBD2
size: -

DNA: TGCAGTGCCCCGGACAGGTGGGACACTGAAGCTTTCTTT
CDR3: CSAPDRWDTEAFF
J: TRBJ1-1
V: TRBV20-1
D: TRBD1
size: many

DNA: TGTGCCAGCAAGACTAGCGGGGACTCCTACGAGCAGTACTTC
CDR3: CASKTSGDSYEQYF
J: TRBJ2-7
V: TRBV11-2
D: TRBD2
size: many

DNA: TGTGCCAGCGGGGGAGGATTTACGGCGGTTGACTATGGCTACACCTTC
CDR3: CASGGGFTAVDYGYTF
J: TRBJ1-2
V: TRBV28
D: -
size: -

DNA: TGCAGTGCTGCCCGTGGAGCTCTCCAAGAGACCCAGTACTTC
CDR3: CSAARGALQETQYF
J: TRBJ2-5
V: TRBV20-1
D: -
size: few

DNA: TGTGCCAGCAGCCCTGTCCCGGGAGTACAGCCCCAGCATTTT
CDR3: CASSPVPGVQPQHF
J: TRBJ1-5
V: TRBV7-2
D: -
size: many

DNA: TGTGCCAGCAGTCTAATGGTGTCCGGGGCCAACGTCCTGACTTTC
CDR3: CASSLMVSGANVLTF
J: TRBJ2-6
V: TRBV7-6
D: -
size: many

DNA: TGTGCCAGCCGGCGAGCGGGAGAGACCCAGTACTTC
CDR3: CASRRAGETQYF
J: TRBJ2-5
V: TRBV27
D: -
size: many

DNA: TGTGCCAGCAGTTTAAAGGGCTACGAGCAGTACTTC
CDR3: CASSLKGYEQYF
J: TRBJ2-7
V: TRBV28
D: -
size: many

DNA: TGTGCCAGCAGCTCCCACAGGGGGGATAATTCACCCCTCCACTTT
CDR3: CASSSHRGDNSPLHF
J: TRBJ1-6
V: TRBV7-2
D: TRBD1
size: many

DNA: TGTGCCAGCAGTTACTCTAACAGGGGTAGCACAGATACGCAGTATTTT
CDR3: CASSYSNRGSTDTQYF
J: TRBJ2-3
V: TRBV6-2/TRBV6-3
D: TRBD1
size: few